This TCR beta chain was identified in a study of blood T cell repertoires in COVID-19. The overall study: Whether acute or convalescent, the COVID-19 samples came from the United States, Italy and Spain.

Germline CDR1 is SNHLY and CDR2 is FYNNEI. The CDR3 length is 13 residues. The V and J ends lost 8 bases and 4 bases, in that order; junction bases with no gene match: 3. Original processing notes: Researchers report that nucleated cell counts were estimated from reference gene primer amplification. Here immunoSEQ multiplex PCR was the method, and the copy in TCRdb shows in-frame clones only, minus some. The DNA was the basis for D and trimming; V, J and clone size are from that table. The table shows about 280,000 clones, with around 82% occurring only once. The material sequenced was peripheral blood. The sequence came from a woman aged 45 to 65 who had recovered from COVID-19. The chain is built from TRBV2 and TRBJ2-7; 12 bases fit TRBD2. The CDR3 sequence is CASRTSGAYEQYF. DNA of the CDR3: TGTGCCAGCCGGACTAGCGGGGCTTACGAGCAGTACTTC.